One sample yielded the 4 T cell receptor beta chains listed below, sequenced in a study of blood T cell repertoires in COVID-19 (dated by TCRdb to 2020 to 2021). Library preparation was by the immunoSEQ multiplex PCR assay. TCRdb obtained this table from immuneACCESS and retained in-frame rearrangements with V and J assigned. These tables miss some clones; where compared with another copy, unresolved V genes account for less than half of the shortfall, and the remainder is unexplained. Recorded for this sample are 250,000 to 300,000 clones; roughly 86% of them occurred a single time. 3.6% of the sample is in the top ten clones. Sequenced input: peripheral blood. These receptors came from a man aged 18 to 30 with active or convalescent COVID-19.

This chain's CDR3 is CASSLFESYSPLHF. Here the CDR3 DNA reads TGTGCCAGCAGCTTGTTCGAGAGTTATTCACCCCTCCACTTT. The V call is TRBV5-4, the J call TRBJ1-6; no firm D call. Between the trimmed V and J ends, which lost 1 base and 8 bases, there was a span of 10 bases. Germline CDR1 reads SGHNT; CDR2 reads YYREEE (reference sequence). The CDR3 has 14 residues.

The chain carries TRBV28 and TRBJ1-6; D is unclear. Trimming removed 2 bases from V and 8 bases from J, with 10 bases in between. The germline V gene encodes CDR1 MDHEN and CDR2 SYDVKM. This CDR3 comprises 14 residues. The CDR3 DNA sequence: TGTGCCAGCAGTTTAGGGCAGGAACATTCACCCCTCCACTTT. Amino acids: CASSLGQEHSPLHF.

The V gene is TRBV5-1, the J gene TRBJ1-1, with 8 nucleotides matching TRBD1. With 4 bases clipped from V and 5 bases from J, the junction kept 13 bases outside the gene matches. This CDR3 region has 16 residues. Germline V gene sequence: CDR1 SGHRS, CDR2 YFSETQ. The CDR3: CASSRDIGQGSTEAFF. The CDR3 DNA follows: TGCGCCAGCAGCCGAGACATCGGACAGGGATCGACTGAAGCTTTCTTT.

This chain's CDR3 is CASSQGQGTEAFF. The CDR3, as DNA: TGCGCCAGCAGCCAAGGACAGGGGACTGAAGCTTTCTTT. The rearrangement uses TRBV4-1 and TRBJ1-1; 8 nucleotides line up with TRBD1. The junction had 0 bases not matched to a gene; V was cut back by 1 base and J by 5 bases. The CDR3 extends over 13 amino acids. Looked up from germline, CDR1 is MGHRA and CDR2 is YSYEKL.